The subject of this entry is one T cell receptor (beta chain). What it recognizes is unknown. The sampling schedule covered blood at baseline, cycle 4 day 1, and cycle 7 day 1. The method was immunoSEQ multiplex PCR; TCRdb's version includes in-frame clones alone and lacks a portion of them. This repertoire shows 98,000 or so clones, approximately 89% found once; its top ten account for approximately 0.69%. The V end lost 3 bases, the J end lost 2 bases, and 7 bases lay between the germline ends. The CDR3 has 13 amino acids. Germline V CDR1 and CDR2: SGHRS, YFSETQ. This sample stems from a study of OX40 agonist ivuxolimab in advanced cancers. Study conclusions and caveats: A proportion of nonresponders additionally exhibited low normalized T-cell clonal expansion. Among the lowest peripheral clonal expansion occurred in 0.1-3.0 mg/kg partial responders. There were, on average, more expanded clones in CD8+ T cells than in CD4+.

Source: CD4+ or CD8+ T cells sorted from blood, taken in a trial of the OX40 agonist ivuxolimab. This clonotype was obtained from an adult with an advanced solid tumor such as melanoma, head and neck, liver or kidney cancer. The J gene is TRBJ2-3, the V gene TRBV5-1; no clear D gene. The CDR3 loop reads CASSSSNTDTQYF. The CDR3, as DNA: TGCGCCAGCAGCTCGAGTAACACAGATACGCAGTATTTT.